This T cell receptor beta chain was observed in a study of blood T cells in healthy people across ages. General study points: Donor CMV status was unknown, possibly confounding expanded clonotype changes.

The authors ran a second PCR of 7 to 11 cycles using a sample-barcoded 5' primer and a J-beta primer mix. Each cDNA molecule was tagged by a template-switch adaptor that had 12 random nucleotides. In TCRdb, the 5' RACE reads were re-called with MiXCR into one record per CDR3 protein. Altogether 700,000 to 850,000 distinct CDR3 sequences are present, about 53% being singletons, with the ten largest covering about two fifths. Looked up from germline, CDR1 is ENHRY and CDR2 is SYGVKD. This CDR3 region has 15 residues. Donor samples were obtained from healthy Caucasian individuals from Russia, aged about 6 to 95. About this clonotype itself: Its antigen is still unknown. Germline and junction disagree at one end, which may indicate a read error.

The TCR comes from a man older than 75 in good health. The source material was blood. The chain combines TRBV10-3 with TRBJ2-1; D possibly corresponds to TRBD2 (6 bases). CDR3 amino acids: CAINPSESSYNERFF. CDR3 in DNA: TGTGCCATCAATCCTAGCGAGAGCTCCTACAATGAGCGGTTCTTC.